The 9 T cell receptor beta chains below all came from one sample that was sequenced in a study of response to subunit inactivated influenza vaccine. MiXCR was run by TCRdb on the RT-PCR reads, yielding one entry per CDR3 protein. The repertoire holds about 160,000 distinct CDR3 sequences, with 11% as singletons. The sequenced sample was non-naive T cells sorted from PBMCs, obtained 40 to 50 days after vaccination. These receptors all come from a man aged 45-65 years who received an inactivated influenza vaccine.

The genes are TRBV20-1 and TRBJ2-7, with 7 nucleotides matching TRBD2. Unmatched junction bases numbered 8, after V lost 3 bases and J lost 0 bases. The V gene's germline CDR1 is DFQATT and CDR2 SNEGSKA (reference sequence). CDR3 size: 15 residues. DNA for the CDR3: TGCAGTGCTAGCCGGGAGGCGGTAAGCTCCTACGAGCAGTACTTC. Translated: CSASREAVSSYEQYF.

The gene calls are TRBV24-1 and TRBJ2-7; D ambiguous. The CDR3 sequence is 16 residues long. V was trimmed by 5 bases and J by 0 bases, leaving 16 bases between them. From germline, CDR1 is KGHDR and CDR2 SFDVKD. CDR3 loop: CATSGVGGIISYEQYF. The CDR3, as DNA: TGTGCCACCAGTGGGGTAGGCGGTATTATCTCCTACGAGCAGTACTTC.

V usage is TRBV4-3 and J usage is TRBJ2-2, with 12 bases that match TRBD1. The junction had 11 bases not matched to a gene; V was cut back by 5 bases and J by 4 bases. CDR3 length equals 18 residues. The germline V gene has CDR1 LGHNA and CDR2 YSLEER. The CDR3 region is CASSGAGDRGLGTGELFF. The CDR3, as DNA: TGCGCCAGCAGCGGTGCCGGGGACAGGGGGCTCGGCACCGGGGAGCTGTTTTTT.

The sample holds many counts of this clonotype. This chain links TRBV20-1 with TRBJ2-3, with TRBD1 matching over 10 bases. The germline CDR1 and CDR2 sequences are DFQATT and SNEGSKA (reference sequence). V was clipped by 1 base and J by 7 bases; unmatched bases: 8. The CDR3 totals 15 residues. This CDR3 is CSARAPGQGIYTQYF. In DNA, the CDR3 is TGCAGTGCTAGAGCACCGGGACAGGGGATTTATACGCAGTATTTT.

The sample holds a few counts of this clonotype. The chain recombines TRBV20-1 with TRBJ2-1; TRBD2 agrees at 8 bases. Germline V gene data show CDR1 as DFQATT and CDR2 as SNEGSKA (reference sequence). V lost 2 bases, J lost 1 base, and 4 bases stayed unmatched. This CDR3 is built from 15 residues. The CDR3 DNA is TGCAGTGCTAGAAGGACTAGCCAATCCTACAATGAGCAGTTCTTC. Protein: CSARRTSQSYNEQFF.

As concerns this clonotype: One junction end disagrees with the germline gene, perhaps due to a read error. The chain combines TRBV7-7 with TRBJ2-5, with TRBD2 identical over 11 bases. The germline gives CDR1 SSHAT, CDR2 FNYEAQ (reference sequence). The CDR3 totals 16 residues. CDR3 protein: CASSLGGLADQETQYF. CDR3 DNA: TGTGCTAGCAGCTTAGGGGGACTAGCGGACCAAGAGACCCAGTACTTC.

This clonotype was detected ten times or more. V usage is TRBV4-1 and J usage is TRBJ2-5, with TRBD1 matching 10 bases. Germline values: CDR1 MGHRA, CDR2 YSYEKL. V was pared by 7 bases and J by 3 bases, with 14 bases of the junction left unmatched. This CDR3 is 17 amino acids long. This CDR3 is CASNGRWGQGRKETQYF. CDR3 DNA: TGCGCCAGCAATGGCCGCTGGGGACAGGGGAGAAAAGAGACCCAGTACTTC.

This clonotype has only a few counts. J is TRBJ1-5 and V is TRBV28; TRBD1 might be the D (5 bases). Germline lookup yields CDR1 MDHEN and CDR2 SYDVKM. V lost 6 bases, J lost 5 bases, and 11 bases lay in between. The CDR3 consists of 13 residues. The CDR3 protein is CASREGWDQPQHF. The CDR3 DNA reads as TGTGCCAGCAGAGAGGGGTGGGATCAGCCCCAGCATTTT.

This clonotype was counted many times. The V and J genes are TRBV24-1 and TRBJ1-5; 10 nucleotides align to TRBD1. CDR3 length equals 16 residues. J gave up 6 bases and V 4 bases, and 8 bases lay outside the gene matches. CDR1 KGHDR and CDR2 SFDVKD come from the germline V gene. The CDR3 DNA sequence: TGTGCCACCAGTGACCCAAGGGACAGGGGCGGTCAGCCCCAGCATTTT. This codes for CATSDPRDRGGQPQHF.